These 26 T cell receptor delta chains were sequenced from one sample in a study of γδ T cells in repeated Plasmodium falciparum infection. Bulk repertoires came from Vgamma9/Vdelta2+ or Vdelta2-negative gammadelta T cells flow-sorted from PBMC. TCRdb re-called the multiplex PCR reads with CATT. The top ten hold roughly a quarter of the sample, which has some 51,000 delta-chain clones, roughly 1.9% seen once. Sequenced: gamma-delta T cells from blood. These receptors all come from a pool of human donors (malaria-infected and uninfected, not separated).

Many counts were recorded for this clone. This DNA translates differently at residue 3 from the TCRdb protein, which is that of a much larger clone; a read error is likely, and the protein shown is the DNA's own translation. This chain joins TRDV3 and TRDJ1; 12 nucleotides align to TRDD3. CDR1 and CDR2 from the germline V gene are TVYSNPD and GDNSRS (reference sequence). This CDR3 has 25 amino acids. V lost 5 bases and J lost 4; bases outside the gene matches: 41. CDR3 amino acids: CALIPFLVKGYTGGYPPGVGDKLIF. The DNA of the CDR3 is TGTGCCCTTATCCCTTTTTTAGTGAAGGGTTATACTGGGGGATACCCTCCGGGAGTTGGCGATAAACTCATCTTT. The full variable domain, its missing parts supplied by reference TRDV3 and TRDJ1, is CDKVTQSSPDQTVASGSEVVLLCTYDTVYSNPDLFWYRIRPDYSFQFVFYGDNSRSEGADFTQGRFSVKHILTQKAFHLVISPVRTEDSATYYCALIPFLVKGYTGGYPPGVGDKLIFGKGTRVTVEP.

Concerning this clone itself: The protein that TCRdb holds for this DNA derives from a much larger clone and differs from the translated DNA at residue 5, which likely indicates a read error; the protein shown here is translated from the DNA. This chain links TRDV2 with TRDJ1; D unresolved. TCRdb does not report a J gene; here it was assigned by matching the DNA to germline references. CDR1 is GEAIGNYY, CDR2 EKD, per germline. This CDR3 region has 14 residues. The CDR3 is CASDFSRPSRQLIF. In nucleotides, the CDR3 is TGTGCCAGTGACTTCTCGAGGCCCTCAAGGCAACTCATCTTT.

This clone was counted ten times or more. TCRdb's listed protein matches a much larger clone and diverges from this DNA's translation at residue 12, likely through a read error; the protein shown comes from the DNA. J is TRDJ1 and V is TRDV2; TRDD3 agrees at 8 bases. Germline lookup yields CDR1 GEAIGNYY and CDR2 EKD. The CDR3 is 17 residues long. Trimming at V came to 3 bases and at J to 3 bases, leaving 14 bases not matched to a gene. CDR3 in DNA: TGTGCCTGTGACTCTTTAACTGGGGGGTCCAACGCCGATAAACTCATCTTT. Its protein product is CACDSLTGGSNADKLIF.

This clone was counted at least ten times. A far larger clone is a single base away, which makes a read error likely. Different DNA sequences within this sample yield the same CDR3. With the J gene uncalled, the V gene is TRDV3; the DNA was not compared with TRDD3, the D call given in the table. Germline CDR1 TVYSNPD, CDR2 GDNSRS (reference sequence). CDR3 length: 18 residues. For the CDR3, the DNA is TGTGCCTTTGGAGGGCTTTACTGGGGGATACGAAAAACCGATAAGCTCATCTTT. It yields the protein CAFGGLYWGIRKTDKLIF.

About this clone: A far larger clone lies a single base away; this is likely a read error. The limits of the CDR3 on the DNA are not certain, so only TCRdb's listed CDR3 is given. The V gene reported is TRDV2; the J gene is uncalled; TRDD3, as called in the table, went unchecked against the DNA. Termini included, the CDR3 measures 15 amino acids. Germline lookup yields CDR1 GEAIGNYY and CDR2 EKD. This chain's CDR3 is CACDTLLGGSDKLIF.

Worth noting for this clone: At one boundary the junction diverges from the germline segment, which might be a read error. The chain couples TRDV2 to TRDJ1; 9 bases line up with TRDD3. Here the J gene was assigned by germline matching of the DNA, as TCRdb has none. CDR1 and CDR2 (germline): GEAIGNYY, EKD. The CDR3 contains 16 residues. The chain's CDR3 is CARDQLGEPITDKLIF. The DNA for the CDR3 is TGTGCCCGTGACCAACTGGGGGAGCCGATCACCGATAAACTCATCTTT.

This clone occurred a few times. TCRdb records a much larger clone's protein for this DNA, with a difference at residue 14 that likely arises from a read error; the protein given is the translation of the DNA. The chain combines TRDV2 with TRDJ1; 8 bases fit TRDD3. No J segment appears in TCRdb, so it was assigned here by matching the sequence to germline. This CDR3 is built from 17 residues. CDR1 and CDR2 from the germline V gene are GEAIGNYY and EKD. CDR3 in DNA: TGTGCCTGTGACACCTTACTGGGGGGGGAGAACACCGATGAACTCATCTTT. This codes for CACDTLLGGENTDELIF.

A remark on this clone: The protein in TCRdb stems from a much larger clone and differs at residue 10 from this DNA's translation, likely a read error; here the protein is translated from the DNA. The genes are TRDV1 and TRDJ1; 12 bases line up with TRDD3. TCRdb records no J gene; here it was assigned by comparing the DNA to germline. Germline values: CDR1 TSWWSYY, CDR2 QGS. The CDR3 has 22 amino acids. Trimming at V came to 0 bases and at J to 1 base, leaving 18 bases not matched to a gene. This chain's CDR3 is CALGELDVLQNWGIHGTDKLIF. The DNA for the CDR3 is TGTGCTCTTGGGGAACTAGATGTCCTACAGAACTGGGGGATACACGGCACCGATAAACTCATCTTT.

As regards this clone: For this DNA, TCRdb reports the protein of a much larger clone, which diverges at residue 9, most likely from a read error; the protein presented here is translated directly from the DNA. This sequence joins TRDV1 and TRDJ1, with 11 bases aligning to TRDD3. Because TCRdb records no J gene, it was assigned here through a match of the DNA to germline. Germline V gene lookup returns CDR1 TSWWSYY and CDR2 QGS. The CDR3 runs to 25 residues. With V trimmed by 1 base and J by 2 bases, 30 bases remained unmatched. In DNA, the CDR3 is TGTGCTCTTGGGGAACGGACTTCCCACTTTTGGGGGATACGAAGGCATGTGGGGCGGACCGATAAACTCATCTTT. Its translation is CALGERTSHFWGIRRHVGRTDKLIF.

This clone showed up just a few times. This likely traces to a read error, being one base from a far larger clone. The identical CDR3 is also encoded by other nucleotide sequences in the sample. In DNA, the CDR3 is TGTGCCTTTTCTCCACTGGGGGATATGCGGCCAGGGCTCATCTTT. Translating gives CAFSPLGDMRPGLIF. No J gene was called, and the V gene is TRDV3; the table gives TRDD3 as D, unverified against the DNA. This CDR3 is built from 15 residues. Germline values: CDR1 TVYSNPD, CDR2 GDNSRS (reference sequence).

Notes on this clone: Since a far larger clone is one base different, this is likely a read error. The sample holds other DNA sequences that translate to the same CDR3. The rearrangement links TRDV1 to TRDJ1; 8 bases are a match to TRDD3. No J gene was available from TCRdb, and it was assigned here by a germline match of the DNA. With V trimmed by 3 bases and J by 3 bases, 27 bases remained unmatched. Per germline, CDR1 TSWWSYY and CDR2 QGS. The CDR3 is 22 residues long. CDR3 DNA: TGTGCTCTTGGGGACCCTCCCTACGCCGGTACTGGGGGGTACAAGGGCCCCGATAAACTCATCTTT. It specifies CALGDPPYAGTGGYKGPDKLIF.

This clone was counted only a few times. TCRdb's listed protein matches a much larger clone and diverges from this DNA's translation at residue 16, likely through a read error; the protein shown comes from the DNA. This chain links TRDV1 with TRDJ1; 8 bases are shared with TRDD3. Here the J gene was assigned by germline matching of the DNA, as TCRdb has none. The CDR3 sequence is 20 residues long. Looked up from germline, CDR1 is TSWWSYY and CDR2 is QGS. The DNA for the CDR3 is TGTGCTCTTGGGAAACGAACGGTCCTGGGGATACCTGGGTACACCGGTAAACTCATCTTT. Its translation: CALGKRTVLGIPGYTGKLIF.

This clone showed up just a few times. TCRdb shows a much larger clone's protein in place of this DNA's translation, and the two differ at residue 7, likely through a read error; the protein shown is translated from the DNA. The V gene is TRDV2, the J gene TRDJ1, with 7 bases identical to TRDD3. TCRdb supplies no J gene; here it was assigned by aligning the nucleotide sequence to germline. The trim removed 2 bases at V and 0 bases at J, leaving 23 bases unmatched. Germline V gives CDR1 GEAIGNYY, CDR2 EKD. The CDR3 loop spans 21 amino acids. The CDR3 reads CACDKLHGGNASTLYTDKLIF. The CDR3 DNA is TGTGCCTGTGACAAACTGCATGGGGGAAACGCATCTACCCTGTACACCGATAAACTCATCTTT.

Only a few counts were recorded for this clone. This chain links TRDV1 with TRDJ1, with no clear D. The J gene was not available in TCRdb and was assigned here by matching the DNA to germline segments. CDR1 TSWWSYY and CDR2 QGS come from the germline V gene. The V and J ends lost 6 bases and 7 bases respectively, with 21 bases between them. The CDR3 runs to 15 residues. This CDR3 is CALGLRYLGRGKLIF. The CDR3 coding sequence is TGTGCTCTTGGTTTACGGTATTTGGGCAGAGGTAAACTCATCTTT.

A remark on this clone: The protein in TCRdb stems from a much larger clone and differs at residue 19 from this DNA's translation, likely a read error; here the protein is translated from the DNA. The chain carries TRAV38-2/DV8 and TRDJ1, with D tentatively TRDD2 (8 bases). No J gene was available from TCRdb, and it was assigned here by a germline match of the DNA. Germline assignment: CDR1 TSESDYY and CDR2 QEAYKQQN. CDR3 length: 23 amino acids. The CDR3 spells CAYRSYFLRMSGGPRKRTGKLIF. The CDR3 region has the DNA TGTGCTTATAGGAGTTACTTCCTACGGATGAGTGGGGGACCCCGTAAGAGAACCGGTAAACTCATCTTT.

The gene calls are TRDV1 and TRDJ1; 12 bases map to TRDD3. TCRdb leaves out the J gene; it was filled in here by matching the DNA to germline. J gave up 0 bases and V 4 bases, and 21 bases lay outside the gene matches. Germline-derived CDR1 and CDR2 are TSWWSYY and QGS. CDR3 length equals 22 residues. The CDR3 region is CALGGSQCKSHWGIPYTDKLIF. The CDR3 region has the DNA TGTGCTCTTGGGGGGTCCCAGTGCAAGTCCCACTGGGGGATACCGTACACCGATAAACTCATCTTT.

The sample holds many counts of this clone. Translating this DNA gives a protein that differs at residue 11 from the TCRdb one, which belongs to a much larger clone; a read error is likely, and the protein shown is this translation. The J gene is TRDJ1, the V gene TRDV2; no clear D gene. TCRdb supplies no J gene; here it was assigned by aligning the nucleotide sequence to germline. Germline CDR1 and CDR2: GEAIGNYY and EKD. This CDR3 is built from 14 residues. The CDR3: CASDLSRPSRRLIF. DNA of the CDR3: TGTGCCAGTGACCTCTCGAGGCCCTCAAGGCGACTCATCTTT.

This clone was detected ten times or more. A far larger clone is one nucleotide away, so this likely arose from a read error. Other nucleotide sequences in the sample specify the same CDR3. The chain couples TRDV2 to TRDJ1; D may correspond to TRDD2 or TRDD3 (5 bases each). TCRdb gives no J gene; it was assigned here by matching the DNA to germline. CDR1 and CDR2 (germline): GEAIGNYY, EKD. There are 20 residues in the CDR3. The CDR3 sequence: CACDSVAVRGASLYTDKLIF. The CDR3 DNA reads as TGTGCCTGTGACTCGGTCGCCGTTCGGGGGGCTTCCCTGTACACCGACAAACTCATCTTT.

Concerning this clone: The amino acid sequence in TCRdb belongs to a much larger clone and departs from this DNA's translation at residue 6, likely a sequencing read error; the sequence shown is translated from the DNA. This chain links TRAV36/DV7 with TRDJ1; 12 nucleotides agree with TRDD3. This CDR3 has 15 amino acids. The germline V gene has CDR1 VTNFRS and CDR2 LTSSGIE (reference sequence). J was trimmed by 3 bases and V by 6 bases; bases with no gene match: 9. The CDR3 region has the DNA TGTGCTGCGCCTTCAGACTGGGGGATACCCGATAAACTCATCTTT. Translating gives CAAPSDWGIPDKLIF.

This clone was seen ten or more times. The amino acid sequence in TCRdb belongs to a much larger clone and departs from this DNA's translation at residue 14, likely a sequencing read error; the sequence shown is translated from the DNA. The J gene is TRDJ1, the V gene TRDV2, with 13 bases identical to TRDD3. The J gene, left out of TCRdb, was set here by checking the DNA against germline. CDR3 length: 20 residues. V trimming: 0 bases; J trimming: 1 base; junction bases outside the gene matches: 13. Looked up from germline, CDR1 is GEAIGNYY and CDR2 is EKD. CDR3: CACDTLQLGDTDSCTDKLIF. The CDR3 bases are TGTGCCTGTGACACCCTCCAACTGGGGGATACGGATTCGTGCACCGATAAACTCATCTTT.

By sample fraction, this clone is medium-sized. The chain is built from TRDV1 and TRDJ1; 12 bases match TRDD3. This CDR3 has 27 residues. Per germline, CDR1 TSWWSYY and CDR2 QGS. The J segment lost 3 bases and the V segment lost 3 bases, leaving 38 bases of the junction unmatched. CDR3 nucleotide sequence: TGTGCTCTTGGGGACCCCCGGTCCGGCCTTCCCACGTACTTCTACTGGGGGATACTGACAGGTTCCGATAAACTCATCTTT. It translates to CALGDPRSGLPTYFYWGILTGSDKLIF.

As concerns this clone: The TCRdb protein, from a much larger clone, departs from this DNA's translation at residue 18, likely by read error; the protein shown derives from the DNA. The chain employs TRDV1 and TRDJ1; possibly TRDD3 for D (9 bases). TCRdb supplies no J gene; here it was assigned by aligning the nucleotide sequence to germline. V was pared by 4 bases and J by 6 bases, with 39 bases between. The germline gives CDR1 TSWWSYY, CDR2 QGS. The CDR3 totals 22 residues. In DNA, the CDR3 is TGTGCTCTTGGGGTCCTTCCTATCCCTCATTATTTACTGGGGGAAAGGACCAATAAACTCATCTTT. Translating gives CALGVLPIPHYLLGERTNKLIF.

Concerning this clone itself: The protein recorded in TCRdb matches a much larger clone and deviates from this DNA's translation at residue 10, suggesting a read error; the protein here is obtained by translating the DNA. The chain uses TRDV1 and TRDJ1, with TRDD2 as a possible D gene (5 bases). The J gene is absent in TCRdb and was assigned here via DNA matching to germline. Germline V lookup: CDR1 TSWWSYY, CDR2 QGS. CDR3 size: 22 residues. V lost 3 bases and J lost 0, with 32 bases in between. CDR3 region: CALGDFPPYSLTSTAYTDKLIF. CDR3 bases: TGTGCTCTTGGGGACTTCCCCCCCTACTCCCTTACGTCCACCGCGTACACCGATAAACTCATCTTT.

This clone was recorded a few times. The mismatch at residue 12 between this DNA's translation and the TCRdb protein of a much larger clone likely reflects a read error; the protein shown is translated from the DNA. The chain joins TRDV1 to TRDJ1; 7 nucleotides line up with TRDD2. TCRdb leaves out the J gene; it was filled in here by matching the DNA to germline. V lost 4 bases to trimming and J lost 0 bases; unmatched junction nucleotides: 26. CDR3 length equals 22 residues. Germline V gene sequence: CDR1 TSWWSYY, CDR2 QGS. CDR3 protein: CALGAFVPTPSRGARYTDKLIF. The CDR3 DNA is TGTGCTCTTGGGGCCTTCGTTCCTACACCGAGTCGGGGGGCCCGGTACACCGATAAACTCATCTTT.

This clone was detected a few times. It differs at one base from a far larger clone, so likely a read error. Other DNA sequences in this specimen translate into the identical CDR3. The rearrangement uses TRDV3 and TRDJ1; 13 bases line up with TRDD3. In the absence of a J gene in TCRdb, the DNA was matched to germline to assign it here. There are 23 residues in the CDR3. After removal of 1 base from V and 2 bases from J, the junction contained 28 bases not matched to a gene. Germline V CDR1 and CDR2: TVYSNPD, GDNSRS (reference sequence). The CDR3 nucleotides are TGTGCCTTTACCGGTGAGCCTCCTCCCGCTTACTGGGGGATACGCTTTTTAACCGATAAACTCATCTTT. Protein sequence: CAFTGEPPPAYWGIRFLTDKLIF.

Ten or more counts support this clone. With only one base between it and a far larger clone, this is likely a read error. The sample holds other DNA sequences that translate to the same CDR3. The rearrangement joins TRDV1 to TRDJ1; 7 nucleotides match TRDD3. TCRdb supplies no J gene; here it was assigned by aligning the nucleotide sequence to germline. The CDR3 sequence is 20 residues long. Looked up from germline, CDR1 is TSWWSYY and CDR2 is QGS. CDR3 sequence reads: CALGESAYLILGIYTDKLIF. The CDR3 bases are TGTGCCCTTGGGGAATCGGCCTACCTTATACTGGGGATCTACACCGATAAACTCATCTTT.